This T cell receptor (beta chain) is drawn from a study of vaccination and CD4 T cells after COVID-19. The table lists this clonotype with a few counts. Its specificity is unknown. Treatment given: roughly 10-day PBMC culture with coronavirus spike peptide pools or control peptides (ViraFEST assay). During the years 2011-2018, before the COVID-19 pandemic, the unexposed donor's CD4+ T cells were collected. The ViraFEST method relied on peptide pools to expand antigen-specific T cells, followed by TCR sequencing. Negative selection isolated the CD4+ T cells once the cells had been cultured for approximately ten days. The V end lost 4 bases, the J end lost 6 bases, and 9 bases lay between the germline ends. The CDR3 runs to 12 residues. Looked up from germline, CDR1 is MGHDK and CDR2 is SYGVNS. CD4+ T cells that had been cultured provided DNA sequenced with the Oncomine TCR Beta short-read assay. TCRdb recomputed calls from the PCR reads with MiXCR, one row per CDR3 protein. This table holds almost 7,500 distinct CDR3 sequences, more than 35% found once.

General observations from the study: Convalescent patients showed a median roughly 85% of reactive clones that were seen only post-vaccination.

The sample was CD4+ T cells from blood, cultured in vitro. V gene TRBV25-1 combines with J gene TRBJ1-2, with no clear D. The source is a human donor in good health. CDR3 nucleotide sequence: TGTGCCAGCAGTGCGGGAGGAGATGGCTACACCTTC. Its protein product is CASSAGGDGYTF.